These 9 T cell receptor beta chains were sequenced from one sample in a study of technical replicates of blood from a handful of donors. Method: immunoSEQ multiplex PCR; TCRdb's copy keeps in-frame clones and lacks some. This sample has around 72,000 clones, with around 94% found just once. Material: T cells isolated from PBMCs. These receptors all come from a human donor in good health.

In its sample, this clone was seen once. The V call is TRBV4-2, the J call TRBJ2-1, with D possibly being TRBD2 (7 bases). Trimming removed 3 bases at V and 9 bases at J, with 18 bases between. The germline V gene has CDR1 LGHNA and CDR2 YNFKEQ. CDR3 length: 15 residues. The chain's CDR3 is CASSQPGGSSGEQFF. CDR3 nucleotides: TGTGCCAGCAGCCAGCCGGGGGGCTCCTCAGGTGAGCAGTTCTTC.

The V gene is TRBV28, the J gene TRBJ2-1; TRBD2 is a possible D gene (5 bases). The CDR3 spans 14 residues. CDR1 is MDHEN, CDR2 SYDVKM, per germline. Trimming took 6 bases from V and 2 from J, leaving 11 bases between them. CDR3 nucleotide sequence: TGTGCCAGCAGCACGAGCGGAGCCTACAATGAGCAGTTCTTC. Its translation is CASSTSGAYNEQFF.

This chain links TRBV5-6 with TRBJ2-3; TRBD2 aligns across 10 bases. Germline V CDR1 and CDR2: SGHDT, YYEEEE. The CDR3 contains 15 residues. The junction had 2 bases not matched to a gene; V was cut back by 0 bases and J by 4 bases. The CDR3 sequence: CASSLGLAGPDTQYF. CDR3 DNA: TGTGCCAGCAGCTTGGGACTAGCGGGTCCAGATACGCAGTATTTT.

For this clone: Other nucleotide sequences in the sample specify the same CDR3. The chain is built from TRBV9 and TRBJ2-7, with TRBD1 identical over 10 bases. CDR1 and CDR2 (germline): SGDLS, YYNGEE. The V and J ends lost 2 bases and 4 bases, in that order; junction bases with no gene match: 3. The CDR3 length is 14 residues. The DNA for the CDR3 is TGTGCCAGCAGCGTGGGACAGGGGTTATACGAGCAGTACTTC. It codes for CASSVGQGLYEQYF.

V gene TRBV5-1 combines with J gene TRBJ2-7; TRBD2 agrees at 11 bases. After removal of 2 bases from V and 0 bases from J, the junction contained 10 bases not matched to a gene. The germline V gene has CDR1 SGHRS and CDR2 YFSETQ. The CDR3 totals 18 residues. CDR3 sequence: CASSLLGLAGETSYEQYF. CDR3 nucleotide sequence: TGCGCCAGCAGCTTACTAGGACTAGCGGGCGAGACCTCCTACGAGCAGTACTTC.

The chain uses TRBV7-9 and TRBJ1-4, with D tentatively TRBD1 (6 bases). The CDR3 runs 17 residues. V lost 5 bases and J lost 5, with 21 bases in between. CDR1 SEHNR and CDR2 FQNEAQ come from the germline V gene (reference sequence). DNA for the CDR3: TGTGCCAGCAGCCAAAAATTAGCCGGGACACAGAATGAAAAACTGTTTTTT. It specifies CASSQKLAGTQNEKLFF.

The chain uses TRBV7-6 and TRBJ2-1; D possibly corresponds to TRBD1 (5 bases). V was clipped by 3 bases and J by 5 bases, with 14 bases between them. This CDR3 comprises 15 residues. Germline V lookup: CDR1 SGHVS, CDR2 FNYEAQ. CDR3 in amino acids: CASSLGTGNHNEQFF. CDR3 DNA sequence: TGTGCCAGCAGCTTGGGTACAGGAAACCACAATGAGCAGTTCTTC.

The chain employs TRBV6-6 and TRBJ2-7; D unresolved. The CDR3 has 13 amino acids. Germline CDR1 and CDR2: MNHNY and SVGAGI (reference sequence). V was pared by 6 bases and J by 3 bases, with 12 bases between. CDR3 DNA sequence: TGTGCCAGCAGCCTCTTTATAGTCTACGAGCAGTACTTC. Translated, it gives CASSLFIVYEQYF.

This chain joins TRBV6-1 and TRBJ2-3, with TRBD2 identical over 8 bases. Germline trimming cut 7 bases from V and 1 base from J; bases unmatched to any gene: 7. The CDR3 is 15 amino acids. CDR1 and CDR2 from the germline V gene are MNHNS and SASEGT. The CDR3 reads CASKVGAGGTDTQYF. CDR3 DNA: TGTGCCAGCAAGGTAGGAGCGGGAGGCACAGATACGCAGTATTTT.